In its sample, the clone carrying this T cell receptor (beta chain) was seen many times. The record originates from a study of T-cell reconstitution after alpha-beta-depleted transplantation in children. This sample's TCRbeta library carried unique molecular identifier barcodes. TCRdb re-called the PCR reads through MiXCR, storing one row per CDR3 protein. The table lists 150,000 to 250,000 distinct CDR3 sequences, roughly 15% of them singletons. Germline loops: CDR1 GTSNPN, CDR2 SVGIG (reference sequence). V lost 3 bases and J 1 base, leaving 13 bases between the germline ends. This CDR3 is built from 15 residues.

The gene calls are TRBV30 and TRBJ2-4, with unresolved D. The sample here was PBMCs from the stem cell graft donor, taken from the stem cell graft. The origin of this receptor is a human donor who donated a stem cell graft to a child with acute lymphoblastic leukemia. In nucleotides, the CDR3 is TGTGCCTGGAGACCGCGTATGGGGGCCAAAAACATTCAGTACTTC. It is translated as CAWRPRMGAKNIQYF.